This TCR beta chain was observed in a study of shared clonotypes between healthy human individuals. Looking at the study overall: The donors, a couple of women and three men, were aged 18 to 49. Three CD4 naive, three CD4 memory, two CD8 naive and one CD8 memory plate were used per donor. Points from the study as a whole: Generation probabilities were higher for clonotypes shared across all four sorted-subset donors than for unshared ones. The study found approximately 5% of naive CD4 clonotypes shared across several donors.

Concerning this clone: The antigen is undetermined. A read error may produce the germline difference seen at one junction end.

CDR1 is SGHDN, CDR2 FVKESK, per germline. This CDR3 contains 17 residues. Naive CD8 cells were CD45RO-negative, positively selected for CCR7, excluding terminally differentiated effector memory CD45RA+ cells. Sequencing was performed with immunoSEQ multiplex PCR; in TCRdb, only in-frame clones are kept and a portion is missing. Counted here are around 2,000,000 clones, approximately 94% occurring once; the ten biggest clones make up 0.85% to 1.3%. This chain joins TRBV14 and TRBJ2-7, with D possibly being TRBD1 (6 bases). The receptor was derived from a young man in good health. What was sequenced was naive CD8+ T cells sorted from blood. DNA of the CDR3: TGTGTCAGCAGTGGACGGACAGAGAAGACTTCCACCTACGAGCAGTACTTC. Protein: CVSSGRTEKTSTYEQYF. The variable domain in full, completed from reference TRBV14 and TRBJ2-7, reads EAGVTQFPSHSVIEKGQTVTLRCDPISGHDNLYWYRRVMGKEIKFLLHFVKESKQDESGMPNNRFLAERTGGTYSTLKVQPAELEDSGVYFCVSSGRTEKTSTYEQYFGPGTRLTVT.